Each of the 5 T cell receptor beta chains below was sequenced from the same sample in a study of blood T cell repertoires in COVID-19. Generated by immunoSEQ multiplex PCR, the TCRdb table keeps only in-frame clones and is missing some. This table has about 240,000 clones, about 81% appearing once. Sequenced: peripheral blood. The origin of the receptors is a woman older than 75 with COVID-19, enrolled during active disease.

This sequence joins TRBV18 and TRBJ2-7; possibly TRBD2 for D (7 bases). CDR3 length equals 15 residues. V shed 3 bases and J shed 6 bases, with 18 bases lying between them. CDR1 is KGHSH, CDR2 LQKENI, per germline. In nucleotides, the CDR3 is TGTGCCAGCTCACCGGTGGGGGGGGCCGTAAGCGAGCAGTACTTC. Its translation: CASSPVGGAVSEQYF.

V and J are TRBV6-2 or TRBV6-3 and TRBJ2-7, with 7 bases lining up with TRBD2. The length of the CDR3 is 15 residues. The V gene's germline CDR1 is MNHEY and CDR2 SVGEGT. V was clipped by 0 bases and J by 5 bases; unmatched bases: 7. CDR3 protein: CASSYSGGWRDEQYF. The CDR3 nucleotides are TGTGCCAGCAGTTACTCGGGGGGGTGGCGAGACGAGCAGTACTTC.

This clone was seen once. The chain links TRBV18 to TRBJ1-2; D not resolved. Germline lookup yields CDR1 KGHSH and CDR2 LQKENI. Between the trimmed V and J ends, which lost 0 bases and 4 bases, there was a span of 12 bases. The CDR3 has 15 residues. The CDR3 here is CASSPPDGRGYGYTF. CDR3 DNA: TGTGCCAGCTCACCACCCGACGGACGGGGCTATGGCTACACCTTC. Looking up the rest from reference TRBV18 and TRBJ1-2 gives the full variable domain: NAGVMQNPRHLVRRRGQEARLRCSPMKGHSHVYWYRQLPEEGLKFMVYLQKENIIDESGMPKERFSAEFPKEGPSILRIQQVVRGDSAAYFCASSPPDGRGYGYTFGSGTRLTVV.

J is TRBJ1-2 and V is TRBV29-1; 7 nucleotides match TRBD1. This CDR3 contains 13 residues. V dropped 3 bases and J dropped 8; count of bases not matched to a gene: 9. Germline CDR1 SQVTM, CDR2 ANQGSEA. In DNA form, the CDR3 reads TGCAGCGTTGACGGTCAGGGGGTATCAGGCTACACCTTC. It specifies CSVDGQGVSGYTF.

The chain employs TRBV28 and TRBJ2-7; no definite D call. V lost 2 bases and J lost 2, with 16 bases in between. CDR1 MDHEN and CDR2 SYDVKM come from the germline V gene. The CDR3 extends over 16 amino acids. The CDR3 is CASSLGVLRAAYEQYF. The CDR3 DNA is TGTGCCAGCAGTTTAGGAGTCCTACGTGCCGCCTACGAGCAGTACTTC.